This paragraph covers one T cell receptor (beta chain) sequence. Participants spanned ages roughly 18 to 90 years and resided in over 20 US areas. This specimen belongs to a study of blood T cell repertoires in COVID-19. Study at large: The samples span acute and convalescent COVID-19 from the United States, Italy and Spain. Nucleic acid was either cDNA or gDNA, and it came from T cells, B-cell-depleted T cells, or PBMCs.

There are 16 residues in the CDR3. Trimming removed 6 bases from V and 3 bases from J; junction bases left unmatched: 7. In germline, CDR1 is MNHEY, CDR2 SMNVEV (reference sequence). Under the authors' procedure: Amplification from reference gene primers served as the basis for estimated nucleated cell counts. The assay was immunoSEQ multiplex PCR, and TCRdb's table has in-frame clones only and misses some. V, J and clone size derive from that table, while D and trimming were established from the DNA sequence. The table shows under 300,000 clones, with roughly 90% occurring only once. The V call is TRBV27, the J call TRBJ1-6, with 8 bases fitting TRBD1. Sequencing was done on a sample of PBMCs or T cells enriched from blood (not recorded which). This receptor was identified in a woman aged 30 to 39 with acute COVID-19. As DNA, the CDR3 is TGTGCCAGCAGCCGCGGGACAGGAGACTATAATTCACCCCTCCACTTT. This gives the protein CASSRGTGDYNSPLHF.